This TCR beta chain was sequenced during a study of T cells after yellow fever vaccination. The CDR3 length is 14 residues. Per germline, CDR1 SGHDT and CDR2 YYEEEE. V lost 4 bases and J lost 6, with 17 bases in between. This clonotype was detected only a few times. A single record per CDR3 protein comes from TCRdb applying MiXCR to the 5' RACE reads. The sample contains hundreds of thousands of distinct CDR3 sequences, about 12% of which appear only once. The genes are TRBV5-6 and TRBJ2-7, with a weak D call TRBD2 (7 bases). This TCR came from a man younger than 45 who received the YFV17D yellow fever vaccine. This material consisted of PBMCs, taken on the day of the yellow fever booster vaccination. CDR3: CASSGLGGGSEQYF. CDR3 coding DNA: TGTGCCAGCAGCGGATTGGGGGGCGGGAGCGAGCAGTACTTC.